This TCR beta chain was profiled in a study of T cells after yellow fever vaccination. Study outcomes and limitations: Weaker, the secondary response had a peak occurring faster, on day 5 versus 15.

Germline CDR1 reads SGHDN; CDR2 reads FVKESK. The CDR3 runs to 16 residues. V dropped 4 bases and J dropped 0; count of bases not matched to a gene: 9. TCRdb used MiXCR to reprocess the 5' RACE reads, holding one entry per CDR3 protein. The table has hundreds of thousands of distinct CDR3 sequences, around 20% seen once; the top ten hold about a sixth. This clonotype has a handful of counts. Its specificity is unknown. The sequences come from PBMCs, collected before the yellow fever booster vaccination. The chain recombines TRBV14 with TRBJ2-7, with 7 bases that match TRBD2. This TCR was recovered from a man aged 18 to 29 who received the YFV17D yellow fever vaccine. CDR3 sequence (DNA): TGTGCCAGCAGCCCCGGGGAGGGGAGGTTCTCCTACGAGCAGTACTTC. This translates into CASSPGEGRFSYEQYF.